This passage covers 10 T cell receptor beta chains from one sample sequenced in a study of T-cell memory formation after mild COVID-19. MiXCR, applied by TCRdb to the 5' RACE reads, yields one record per CDR3 protein. The table includes 280,000 or so distinct CDR3 sequences, roughly 8.2% detected once. The sequencing input was PBMCs or a T cell subset sorted from them (not recorded which). The receptor source for this set is a man aged 18-30 years who had mild COVID-19 (a few samples of this study predate the infection). Cell type and time point are not known.

The table lists this clonotype with many counts. V usage is TRBV4-3 and J usage is TRBJ2-5; TRBD2 matches 7 bases. V shed 4 bases, J shed 3 bases, and the junction held 5 bases outside the gene matches. CDR1 is LGHNA and CDR2 is YSLEER in the germline V gene. The CDR3 length is 14 residues. CDR3 region: CASSRGGTEETQYF. The CDR3 DNA reads TGCGCCAGCAGCCGGGGGGGAACAGAAGAGACCCAGTACTTC.

This clonotype occurred many times. The chain has TRBV11-2 and TRBJ2-5; D unresolved. V was trimmed by 3 bases and J by 2 bases, leaving 7 bases between them. Germline loops: CDR1 SGHAT, CDR2 FQNNGV. The CDR3 length is 13 residues. The CDR3 sequence is CASSLERQETQYF. The CDR3 DNA follows: TGTGCCAGCAGCTTGGAACGTCAAGAGACCCAGTACTTC. Full variable domain (remainder filled in from reference TRBV11-2 and TRBJ2-5): EAGVAQSPRYKIIEKRQSVAFWCNPISGHATLYWYQQILGQGPKLLIQFQNNGVVDDSQLPKDRFSAERLKGVDSTLKIQPAKLEDSAVYLCASSLERQETQYFGPGTRLLVL.

This clonotype was seen once. The J gene is TRBJ2-3, the V gene TRBV25-1; D unresolved. CDR1 and CDR2 (germline): MGHDK, SYGVNS. The CDR3 extends over 13 amino acids. Trimming shortened V by 3 bases and J by 1 base, and 5 bases separated the two germline ends. For the CDR3, the DNA is TGTGCCAGCAGTGACCTGGGCACAGATACGCAGTATTTT. It codes for CASSDLGTDTQYF.

The V and J genes are TRBV12-3 or TRBV12-4 and TRBJ1-2; 7 bases agree with TRBD1. CDR3 size: 14 residues. The trim removed 6 bases at V and 3 bases at J, leaving 7 bases unmatched. The CDR3 region is CASRRWGTDYGYTF. In DNA, the CDR3 is TGTGCCAGCAGAAGATGGGGGACAGACTATGGCTACACCTTC.

The rearrangement uses TRBV7-2 and TRBJ1-4; 8 bases are shared with TRBD1. The CDR3 runs 17 residues. Losses at the gene ends were 5 bases for V and 8 bases for J; bases not matched to a gene: 16. Germline V gene sequence: CDR1 SGHTA, CDR2 FQGNSA. CDR3: CASSGQGLSVIREKLFF. CDR3 bases: TGTGCCAGCAGCGGACAGGGTCTTTCTGTAATAAGGGAAAAACTGTTTTTT.

This clonotype was seen repeatedly, ten times or more. The chain links TRBV4-2 to TRBJ2-4; a weak D match, TRBD1 (6 bases). The CDR3 has 14 residues. Germline V gene lookup returns CDR1 LGHNA and CDR2 YNFKEQ. V lost 0 bases to trimming and J lost 8 bases, with 11 bases between them. CDR3 sequence (DNA): TGTGCCAGCAGCCAAGATACAGGGAACGACATTCAGTACTTC. Translated, it gives CASSQDTGNDIQYF.

This clonotype has more than one count but fewer than ten. This sequence joins TRBV7-8 and TRBJ2-2; a possible D gene is TRBD2 (6 bases). This CDR3 contains 16 residues. With 2 bases removed from V and 2 bases from J, the gap between germline ends came to 12 bases. CDR1 is SGHVS and CDR2 is FQNEAQ in the germline V gene. The CDR3 coding sequence is TGTGCCAGCAGCTTATTTGGCGGGGTAAACACCGGGGAGCTGTTTTTT. Its protein is CASSLFGGVNTGELFF.

The chain recombines TRBV30 with TRBJ1-6; 7 bases are a match to TRBD1. Germline V gene sequence: CDR1 GTSNPN, CDR2 SVGIG (reference sequence). CDR3 length equals 14 residues. Losses at the gene ends were 7 bases for V and 3 bases for J; bases not matched to a gene: 6. CDR3 nucleotides: TGTGCCTTAGCAGGACAGGACTATAATTCACCCCTCCACTTT. This sequence encodes CALAGQDYNSPLHF.

This chain uses TRBV20-1 with TRBJ1-2; D remains ambiguous. The CDR3 runs 14 residues. CDR1 and CDR2 from the germline V gene are DFQATT and SNEGSKA (reference sequence). V was shortened by 1 base and J by 8 bases, with 17 bases between the two germline ends. The CDR3 loop is CSARAWGNRLGYTF. Here the CDR3 DNA reads TGCAGTGCTAGAGCTTGGGGAAATCGCCTAGGCTACACCTTC.

The rearrangement joins TRBV5-1 to TRBJ1-2, with TRBD1 identical over 8 bases. V was pared by 4 bases and J by 6 bases, with 2 bases of the junction left unmatched. There are 12 residues in the CDR3. In germline, CDR1 is SGHRS, CDR2 YFSETQ. CDR3 protein: CASSLQGDGYTF. The CDR3 DNA is TGCGCCAGCAGCCTACAGGGGGATGGCTACACCTTC.